The T cell receptor delta chain under discussion was sequenced for a study of γδ T cells in repeated Plasmodium falciparum infection. Overall study: Donors were malaria-exposed Malian children or age- and gender-matched Australian children. Donors had four controlled P. falciparum NF54 infections over approximately 600 days. Sampling occurred at baseline, pre-infection for selected infections, and 21 days post-infection. Points from the study as a whole: The Malian cohort came from a small rural village of predominantly one ethnic group.

Trimming cost V 3 bases and J 6 bases, with 32 bases left between them. The CDR3 totals 21 residues. Per germline, CDR1 TSWWSYY and CDR2 QGS. Comment on this clone: Its antigen is as yet unknown. TCRdb lists the protein of a much larger clone for this DNA, which differs at residue 13, so this is likely a read error; the protein given here is translated from the DNA itself.

TCRdb reanalyzed the multiplex PCR reads using CATT. The table has 70,000 to 95,000 delta-chain clones, over 1.3% seen once. Gammadelta T cells were flow-sorted from PBMC into Vgamma9/Vdelta2+ and Vdelta2-negative populations for bulk analysis. The gene calls are TRDV1 and TRDJ2, with a tentative D call TRDD3 (6 bases). The J gene comes from matching the DNA to germline here; TCRdb lacks it. The origin of this receptor is a pool of human donors (malaria-infected and uninfected, not separated). Source material: gamma-delta T cells from blood. The CDR3 spells CALGDLIHGVWGPPPSAQLFF. In nucleotides, the CDR3 is TGTGCTCTTGGGGACCTGATCCACGGGGTGTGGGGGCCTCCACCCTCAGCACAACTCTTCTTT.